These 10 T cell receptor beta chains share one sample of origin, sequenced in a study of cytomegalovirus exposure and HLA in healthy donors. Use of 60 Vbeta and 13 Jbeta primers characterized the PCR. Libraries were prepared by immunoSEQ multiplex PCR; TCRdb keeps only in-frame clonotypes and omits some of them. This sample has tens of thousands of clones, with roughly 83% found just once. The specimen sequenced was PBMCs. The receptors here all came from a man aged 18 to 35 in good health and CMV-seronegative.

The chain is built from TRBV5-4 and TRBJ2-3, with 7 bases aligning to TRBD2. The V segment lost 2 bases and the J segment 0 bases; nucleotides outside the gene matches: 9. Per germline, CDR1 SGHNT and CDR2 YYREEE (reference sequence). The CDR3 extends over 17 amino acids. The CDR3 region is CASSFTPSGRSTDTQYF. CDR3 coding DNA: TGTGCCAGCAGCTTTACCCCTAGCGGACGTAGCACAGATACGCAGTATTTT.

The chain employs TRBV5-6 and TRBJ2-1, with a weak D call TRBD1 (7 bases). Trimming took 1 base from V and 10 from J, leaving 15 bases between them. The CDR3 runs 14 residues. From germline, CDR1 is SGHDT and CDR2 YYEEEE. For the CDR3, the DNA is TGTGCCAGCAGCTTGCCAGGGGGGCCCTCCGAGCAGTTCTTC. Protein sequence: CASSLPGGPSEQFF.

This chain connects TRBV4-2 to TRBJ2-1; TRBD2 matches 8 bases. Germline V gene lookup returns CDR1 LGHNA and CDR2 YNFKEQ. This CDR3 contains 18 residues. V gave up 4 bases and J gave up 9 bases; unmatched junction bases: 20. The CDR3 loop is CASSPHHRTSPQGGEQFF. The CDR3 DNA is TGTGCCAGCAGCCCCCACCACCGGACTAGCCCGCAAGGGGGTGAGCAGTTCTTC.

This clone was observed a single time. The CDR3 region has the DNA TGTGCCAGCAGACCAAGGGGGGGCGCCGAGACCCAGTACTTC. It specifies CASRPRGGAETQYF. The chain has TRBV7-9 and TRBJ2-5; possible D gene TRBD2, 7 bases. V was pared by 6 bases and J by 5 bases, with 16 bases between. From germline, CDR1 is SEHNR and CDR2 FQNEAQ (reference sequence). The CDR3 loop spans 14 amino acids.

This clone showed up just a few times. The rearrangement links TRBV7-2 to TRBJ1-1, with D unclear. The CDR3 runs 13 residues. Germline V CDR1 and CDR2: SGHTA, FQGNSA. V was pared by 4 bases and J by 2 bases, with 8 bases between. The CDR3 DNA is TGTGCCAGCAGCTCAGCTTATAACACTGAAGCTTTCTTT. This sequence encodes CASSSAYNTEAFF.

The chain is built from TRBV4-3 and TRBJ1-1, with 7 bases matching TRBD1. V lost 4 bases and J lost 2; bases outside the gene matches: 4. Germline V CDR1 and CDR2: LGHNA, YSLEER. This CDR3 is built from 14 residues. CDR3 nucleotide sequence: TGCGCCAGCAGCCCAGGGACAGATAACACTGAAGCTTTCTTT. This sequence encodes CASSPGTDNTEAFF.

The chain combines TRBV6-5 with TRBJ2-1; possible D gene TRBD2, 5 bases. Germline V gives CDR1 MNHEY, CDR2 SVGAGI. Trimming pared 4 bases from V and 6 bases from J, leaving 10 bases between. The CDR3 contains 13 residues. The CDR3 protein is CASSSNGLNEQFF. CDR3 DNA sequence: TGTGCCAGCAGTTCTAACGGACTCAATGAGCAGTTCTTC.

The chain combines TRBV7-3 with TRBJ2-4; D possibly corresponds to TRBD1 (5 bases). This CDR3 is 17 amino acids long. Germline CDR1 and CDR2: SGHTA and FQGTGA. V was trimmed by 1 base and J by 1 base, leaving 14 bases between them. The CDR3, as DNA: TGTGCCAGCAGCTTAATGGGGCCAGACCCCGCCAAAAACATTCAGTACTTC. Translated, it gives CASSLMGPDPAKNIQYF.

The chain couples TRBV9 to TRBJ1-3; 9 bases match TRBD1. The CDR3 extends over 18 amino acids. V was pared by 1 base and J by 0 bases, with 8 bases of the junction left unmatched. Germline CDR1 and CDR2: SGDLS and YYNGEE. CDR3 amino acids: CASSVTGTGYNSGNTIYF. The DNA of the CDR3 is TGTGCCAGCAGCGTAACCGGGACAGGGTACAACTCTGGAAACACCATATATTTT.

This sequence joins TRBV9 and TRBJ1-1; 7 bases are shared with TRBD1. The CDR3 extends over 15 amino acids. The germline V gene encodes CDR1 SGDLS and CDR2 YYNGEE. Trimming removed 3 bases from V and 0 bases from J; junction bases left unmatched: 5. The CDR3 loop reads CASSATTGVNTEAFF. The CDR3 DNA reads TGTGCCAGCAGCGCCACTACAGGGGTGAACACTGAAGCTTTCTTT.